The source of this TCR beta chain is a study of blood T cell repertoires in COVID-19. Across the study: The United States, Italy and Spain provided the acute and convalescent COVID-19 samples.

Clones were sequenced by immunoSEQ multiplex PCR, and TCRdb holds only the in-frame ones, with some missing. The profile shows about 170,000 clones, around 82% of them singletons. This CDR3 has 14 residues. V was pared by 4 bases and J by 5 bases, with 14 bases between. Looked up from germline, CDR1 is MNHEY and CDR2 is SVGEGT. This clone was picked up one time. The clonotype was recovered from a man aged 18 to 35 with active or convalescent COVID-19. The source material was peripheral blood. The chain uses TRBV6-2 or TRBV6-3 and TRBJ1-1; D is unresolved. CDR3 nucleotide sequence: TGTGCCAGCAGTTCCATCCAAACGAGGACTGAAGCTTTCTTT. Residues: CASSSIQTRTEAFF.